This note documents a single TCR beta chain sequence. Its target antigen remains unknown. The record has no base qualities; no much larger clone is one base away. Ophthalmopathy patients had moderately to severely active disease, with a Clinical Activity Score of 3 or more, a NOSPECS grade of 4 or more, and a disease duration of less than 3 months. The study excluded patients with uncontrolled infections, other autoimmune diseases, pregnancy or lactation. Diagnoses relied on clinical symptoms, serum thyroxine and TRAb, thyroid ultrasound and orbital computed tomography. PBMCs were separated from under 12 ml of fresh peripheral blood using Ficoll-Paque density gradient centrifugation. Trizol reagent was used to extract total RNA, and RNA quality was then checked on an Agilent 2100 Bioanalyzer. The TCR beta CDR3 regions were amplified from RNA transcripts. The TCR CDR3 was subjected to a first round of RT-PCR using the HTBI primer set and the Qiagen OneStep RT-PCR kit. Libraries were constructed in a second round of multiplex PCR, after which size selection and purification were performed. Sequencing of the libraries was done on an Illumina HiSeq2000 using paired-end 100 bp reads. Under the source paper's analysis protocol: SOAPnuke was used to process the raw data, removing reads that contained adapters or uncalled bases, had a mean Phred below 15, or lacked an exact match to the constant primer or identifier. COPE v1.2.5 was used to merge high-quality paired reads, and clonotypes were defined as unique nucleotide sequences. MiTCR v1.1 was used to align the clonotypes against IMGT TRBV, TRBD and TRBJ reference segments. The analysis was restricted to V-J combinations with a frequency above 0.0001, which together covered 99.2% of the repertoires. A TCS score was defined as the ratio between F50 (clonal expansion) and ExV (chaos), using BLOSUM62-based TCRdist between CDR3 peptides within each V-J. Welch's t-statistics and random forest reduced around 510 V-J features to 10 to 15, which were used in a naive Bayes classifier (R e1071). TCRdb reworked the public reads: Q25 trimming with fastp, MiXCR clone assembly, productive beta chains retained. Under each unique CDR3 protein, matching rows form one entry showing the most common genes and DNA. It is TCRdb's table, rather than the study itself, that gives the V and J calls and clone size. The sample table contains about 640,000 distinct CDR3 sequences; only one count was recorded for more than 20% of them. The ten most abundant clones make up under 35% of the sample.

The sample belongs to a study of T cells in Graves' hyperthyroidism and ophthalmopathy (dated by TCRdb to about 2019). With respect to the entire study: Peripheral blood was collected at initial diagnosis, before any treatment. TCR V-J signatures able to tell the groups apart were searched for in a discovery cohort of 90 to 100 patients, of whom 43 had Graves' ophthalmopathy and some 60 had stable Graves' hyperthyroidism. An independent validation cohort of under 20 hyperthyroidism patients and 17 patients who later progressed to ophthalmopathy tested prospective prediction of ophthalmopathy. The 100 discovery patients were divided at random into training and test sets in a 7:3 ratio. In addition, the study compared T-cell repertoires in thyroid tissue and in blood from about 6 Graves' hyperthyroidism patients. Once sampling was done, hyperthyroidism patients were given methimazole at a starting dose of 30 mg daily, whereas ophthalmopathy patients were given high-dose intravenous methylprednisolone. The paper reports TCR Vbeta CDR3 sequencing of 135 peripheral blood samples: around 41 ophthalmopathy, fewer than 80 hyperthyroidism and approximately 17 progressor patients.

What the research found in general, with its limitations: During validation, the model predicted progression to ophthalmopathy a median of approximately 6.5 months ahead of onset, with around 70% sensitivity and more than 72% specificity. Blood samples also contained most of the expanded thyroid clonotypes (frequency above 0.001), which suggests that blood repertoires may reflect thyroid immune responses. No statistical method was used to set the sample size in advance, and investigators knew the group allocation. Ophthalmopathy was separated from stable hyperthyroidism by a 13 V-J signature model, with about 88% sensitivity and about 84% specificity obtained in cross-validation and 80%/75% obtained in testing.

Per the germline V gene, LGHNA is the CDR1 and YNFKEQ is the CDR2. V loses 0 bases of germline sequence and J loses 0 bases, and the interval between the two ends is 9 bases. The CDR3, from cysteine to phenylalanine, totals 16 residues. Only the CDR3 part of the read is kept: 48 bases, read in frame from the first base. The chain was built from TRBV4-2 and TRBJ2-1; possibly the D gene is TRBD2, per 6 matching bases. This TCR came from a man aged 25 to 40 with Graves' ophthalmopathy. Sequenced sample: blood. The CDR3 corresponds to CASSQDGGSSYNEQFF. The DNA sequence is as follows: TGTGCCAGCAGCCAAGATGGAGGGAGCTCCTACAATGAGCAGTTCTTC.